Sequencing of this T cell receptor beta chain was carried out in a study of control samples from healthy donors and cancer patients. The repertoire was sequenced with immunoSEQ multiplex PCR; TCRdb's copy has only in-frame clones and lacks some. The profile shows roughly 100,000 clones, approximately 90% of them singletons. Germline CDR1 and CDR2: KGHDR and SFDVKD. The CDR3 runs to 13 residues. V was trimmed by 4 bases and J by 1 base, leaving 4 bases between them. This chain connects TRBV24-1 to TRBJ1-5; D is unresolved. Source material: PBMCs. This TCR was recovered from a man in his sixties with lung cancer. This CDR3 is CATSEASNQPQHF. CDR3 DNA: TGTGCCACCAGTGAAGCCAGCAATCAGCCCCAGCATTTT.